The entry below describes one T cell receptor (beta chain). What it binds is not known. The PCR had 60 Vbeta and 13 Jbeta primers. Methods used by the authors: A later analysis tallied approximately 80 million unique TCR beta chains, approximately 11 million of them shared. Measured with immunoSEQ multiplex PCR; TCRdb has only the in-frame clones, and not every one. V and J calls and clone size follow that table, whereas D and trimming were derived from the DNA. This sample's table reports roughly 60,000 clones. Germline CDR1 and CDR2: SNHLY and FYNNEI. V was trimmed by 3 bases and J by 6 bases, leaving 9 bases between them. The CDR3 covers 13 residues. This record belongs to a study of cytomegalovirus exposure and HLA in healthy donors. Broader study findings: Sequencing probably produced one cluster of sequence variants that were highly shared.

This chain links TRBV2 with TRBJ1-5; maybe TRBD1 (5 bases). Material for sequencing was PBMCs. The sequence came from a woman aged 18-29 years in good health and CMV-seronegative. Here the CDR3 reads CASSDEGVQPQHF. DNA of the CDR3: TGTGCCAGCAGTGATGAAGGGGTTCAGCCCCAGCATTTT.